The source of this TCR beta chain is a study of PD-1 blockade in classical Hodgkin lymphoma. Some clones are missing from TCRdb's copy, which holds only in-frame ones; the method was immunoSEQ multiplex PCR. Here the sample spans over 15,000 clones, 60% to 80% being singletons. Looked up from germline, CDR1 is SGHTA and CDR2 is FQGNSA. The CDR3 covers 11 residues. Deletions cut 5 bases from V and 6 bases from J, with 8 bases between. Time point noted: cycle 4 day 1 (C4D1), after less than seven weeks of nivolumab. Relapses following autologous stem cell transplantation were seen in all patients, with brentuximab vedotin exposure varying. Thawed PBMCs were the source of CD4+ T cells, purified by magnetic negative selection.

The chain combines TRBV7-2 with TRBJ2-7; D is ambiguous. This TCR derives from a human donor with classical Hodgkin lymphoma. Material: CD4+ T cells from blood, obtained before the fourth cycle of nivolumab. The DNA of the CDR3 is TGTGCCAGCAGCCACCGGAGCGAGCAGTACTTC. Its translation: CASSHRSEQYF.